The sequence of this T cell receptor beta chain was determined in a study of OX40 agonist ivuxolimab in advanced cancers. Assay used: immunoSEQ multiplex PCR; TCRdb lists only in-frame clones, some missing. The top ten hold about 0.57% of the sample, which has more than 70,000 clones, about 85% seen once. As to this clone: Its target is unknown.

Study conclusions and caveats: Partial responders dosed at 0.1-3.0 mg/kg displayed clonal expansion ranking among the lowest. At 0.1 to 3.0 mg/kg and by week 6, clonal expansion occurred in CD4+ and CD8+ blood T cells.

This sequence originates from an adult with an advanced solid tumor such as melanoma, head and neck, liver or kidney cancer. The sequences come from CD4+ or CD8+ T cells sorted from blood, collected in a trial of the OX40 agonist ivuxolimab.

The CDR3 bases are TGTGCCAGCAGTAAAGGACTAGCGCGCGGCGAGCAGTACTTC. It translates to CASSKGLARGEQYF. The chain links TRBV2 to TRBJ2-7; 9 bases are shared with TRBD2. With 5 bases clipped from V and 6 bases from J, the junction kept 8 bases outside the gene matches. Germline loops: CDR1 SNHLY, CDR2 FYNNEI. The CDR3 contains 14 residues.